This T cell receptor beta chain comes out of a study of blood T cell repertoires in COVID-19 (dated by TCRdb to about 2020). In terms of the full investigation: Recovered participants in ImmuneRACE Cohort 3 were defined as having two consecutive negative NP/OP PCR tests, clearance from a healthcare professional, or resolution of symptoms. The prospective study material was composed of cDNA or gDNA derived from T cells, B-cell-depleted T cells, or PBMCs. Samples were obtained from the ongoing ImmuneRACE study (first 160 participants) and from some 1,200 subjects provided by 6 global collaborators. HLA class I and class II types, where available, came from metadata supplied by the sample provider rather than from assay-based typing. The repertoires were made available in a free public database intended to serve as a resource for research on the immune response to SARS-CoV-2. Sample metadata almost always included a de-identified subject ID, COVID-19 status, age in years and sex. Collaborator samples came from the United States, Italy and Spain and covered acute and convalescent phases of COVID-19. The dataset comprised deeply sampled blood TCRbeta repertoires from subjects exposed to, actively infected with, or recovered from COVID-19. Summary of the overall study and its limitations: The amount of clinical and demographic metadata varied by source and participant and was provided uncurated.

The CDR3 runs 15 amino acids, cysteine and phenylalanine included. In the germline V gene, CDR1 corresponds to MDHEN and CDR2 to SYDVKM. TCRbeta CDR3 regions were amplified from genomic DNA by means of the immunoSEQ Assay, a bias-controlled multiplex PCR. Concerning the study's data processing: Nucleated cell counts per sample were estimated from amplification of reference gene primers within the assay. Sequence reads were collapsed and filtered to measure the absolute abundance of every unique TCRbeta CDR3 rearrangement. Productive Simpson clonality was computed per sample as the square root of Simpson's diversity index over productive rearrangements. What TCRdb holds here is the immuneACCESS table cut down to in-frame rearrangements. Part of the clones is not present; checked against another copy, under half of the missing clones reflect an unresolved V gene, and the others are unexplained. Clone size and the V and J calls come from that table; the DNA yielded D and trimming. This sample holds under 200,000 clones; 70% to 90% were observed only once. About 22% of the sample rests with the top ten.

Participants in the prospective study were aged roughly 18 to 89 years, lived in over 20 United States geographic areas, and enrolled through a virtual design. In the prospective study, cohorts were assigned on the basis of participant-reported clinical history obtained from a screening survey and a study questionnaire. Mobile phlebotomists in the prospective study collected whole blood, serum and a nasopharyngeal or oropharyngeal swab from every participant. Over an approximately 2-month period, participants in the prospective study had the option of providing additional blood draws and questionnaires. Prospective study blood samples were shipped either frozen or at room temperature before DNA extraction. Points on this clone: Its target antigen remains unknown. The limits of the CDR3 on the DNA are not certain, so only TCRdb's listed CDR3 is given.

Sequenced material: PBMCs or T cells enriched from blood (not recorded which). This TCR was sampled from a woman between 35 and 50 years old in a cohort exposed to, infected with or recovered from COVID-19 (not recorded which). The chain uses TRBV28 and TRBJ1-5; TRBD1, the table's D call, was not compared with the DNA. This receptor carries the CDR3 CASSFLAGSNQPQHF.